Here is one T cell receptor beta chain with its context. Its target is unknown. The CDR3 consists of 20 residues. V shed 0 bases and J shed 2 bases, with 20 bases lying between them. CDR1 is SGHDN, CDR2 FVKESK, per germline. These data originate in a study of radiotherapy plus CTLA-4 blockade in lung cancer. About the research overall: An objective response was seen in 15% to 20% of patients, and disease control in 30% to 35%.

The study's findings and limits: Blood TCR clones of tumor origin expanded after radiotherapy plus ipilimumab.

Profiling relied on immunoSEQ multiplex PCR, and the TCRdb table lists in-frame clones only, not all of them. The data hold tens of thousands of clones, with roughly four fifths observed a single time. The receptor comes from a human donor with non-small cell lung cancer who had stable disease on radiotherapy plus ipilimumab. The sequenced sample was peripheral blood, obtained from a patient treated with radiotherapy plus ipilimumab. V gene TRBV14 combines with J gene TRBJ1-6; no definite D call. CDR3 nucleotides: TGTGCCAGCAGCCAAGAGGGCGAGCAGGCCCCGTTGACCTATAATTCACCCCTCCACTTT. Translation gives CASSQEGEQAPLTYNSPLHF.